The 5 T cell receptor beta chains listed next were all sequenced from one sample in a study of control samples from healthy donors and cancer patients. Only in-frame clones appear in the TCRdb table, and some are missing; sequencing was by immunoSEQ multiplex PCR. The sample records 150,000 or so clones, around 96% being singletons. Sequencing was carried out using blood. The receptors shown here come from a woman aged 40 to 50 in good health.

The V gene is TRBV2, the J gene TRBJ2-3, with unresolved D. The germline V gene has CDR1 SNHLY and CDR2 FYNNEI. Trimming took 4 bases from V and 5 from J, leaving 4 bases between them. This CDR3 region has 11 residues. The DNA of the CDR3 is TGTGCCAGCAGTGGCCGAGATACGCAGTATTTT. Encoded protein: CASSGRDTQYF. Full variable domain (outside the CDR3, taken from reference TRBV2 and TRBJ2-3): EPEVTQTPSHQVTQMGQEVILRCVPISNHLYFYWYRQILGQKVEFLVSFYNNEISEKSEIFDDQFSVERPDGSNFTLKIRSTKLEDSAMYFCASSGRDTQYFGPGTRLTVL.

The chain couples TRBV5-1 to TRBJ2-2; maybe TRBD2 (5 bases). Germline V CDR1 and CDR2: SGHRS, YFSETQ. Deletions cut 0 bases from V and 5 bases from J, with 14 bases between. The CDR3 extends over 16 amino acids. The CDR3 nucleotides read TGCGCCAGCAGCTTGGGCGGAGGAATGGGGACCGGGGAGCTGTTTTTT. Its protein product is CASSLGGGMGTGELFF.

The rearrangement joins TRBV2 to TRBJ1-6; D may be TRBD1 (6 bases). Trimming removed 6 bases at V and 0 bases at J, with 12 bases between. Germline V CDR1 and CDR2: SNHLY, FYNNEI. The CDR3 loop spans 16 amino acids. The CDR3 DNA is TGTGCCAGCAGAAGACAGGTTAGCTCCTATAATTCACCCCTCCACTTT. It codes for CASRRQVSSYNSPLHF.

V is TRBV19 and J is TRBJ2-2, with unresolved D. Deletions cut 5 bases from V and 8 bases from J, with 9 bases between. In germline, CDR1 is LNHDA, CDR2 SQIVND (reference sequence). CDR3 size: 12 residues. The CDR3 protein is CASSPAGGELFF. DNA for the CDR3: TGTGCCAGTAGTCCCGCCGGGGGGGAGCTGTTTTTT.

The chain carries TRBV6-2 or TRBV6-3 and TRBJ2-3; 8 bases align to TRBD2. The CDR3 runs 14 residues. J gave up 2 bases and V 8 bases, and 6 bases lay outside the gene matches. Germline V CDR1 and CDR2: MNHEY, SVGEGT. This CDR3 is CASRPGGPTDTQYF. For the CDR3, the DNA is TGTGCCAGCCGCCCGGGAGGGCCCACAGATACGCAGTATTTT.